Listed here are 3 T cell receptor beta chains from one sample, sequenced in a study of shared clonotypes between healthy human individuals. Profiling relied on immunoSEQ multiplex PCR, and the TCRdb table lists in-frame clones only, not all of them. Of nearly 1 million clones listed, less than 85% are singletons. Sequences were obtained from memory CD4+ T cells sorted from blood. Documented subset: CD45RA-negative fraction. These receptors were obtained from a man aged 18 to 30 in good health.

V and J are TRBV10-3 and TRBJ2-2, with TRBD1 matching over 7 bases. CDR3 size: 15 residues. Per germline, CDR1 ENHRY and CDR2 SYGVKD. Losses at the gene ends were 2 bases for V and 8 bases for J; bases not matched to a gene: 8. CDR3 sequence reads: CAISERGPVGGELFF. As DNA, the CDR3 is TGTGCCATCAGTGAGAGGGGGCCGGTCGGTGGGGAGCTGTTTTTT.

The CDR3 sequence: CAISESGFVIRGEQFF. CDR3 nucleotide sequence: TGTGCCATCAGTGAGTCGGGGTTCGTCATCCGTGGTGAGCAGTTCTTC. This chain links TRBV10-3 with TRBJ2-1; D is undetermined. CDR1 and CDR2 from the germline V gene are ENHRY and SYGVKD. Trimming removed 0 bases from V and 9 bases from J, with 18 bases in between. CDR3 size: 16 residues.

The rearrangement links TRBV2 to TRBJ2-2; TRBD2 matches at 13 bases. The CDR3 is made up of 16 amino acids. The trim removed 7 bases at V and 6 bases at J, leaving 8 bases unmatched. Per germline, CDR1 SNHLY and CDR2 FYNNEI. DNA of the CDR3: TGTGCCAGCACTAAGGGACTAGCGGGATCGGCCGGGGAGCTGTTTTTT. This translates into CASTKGLAGSAGELFF.